A selection of T cell receptor beta chains follows, all from one sample in a study of cytomegalovirus exposure and HLA in healthy donors. Method: immunoSEQ multiplex PCR; TCRdb's copy keeps in-frame clones and lacks some. This table has more than 45,000 clones, 75% to 95% appearing once. The sample was PBMCs. The receptors come from a woman aged 25 to 45 in good health and CMV-seronegative. Both conserved end residues are part of each CDR3. The D gene is left open where the match is weak. The size field is filled for only some rows; it gives once, few, many or a size class.

>TRBV25-1|NA|TRBJ1-4|TRBD1
TGTGCCAGCAGTGACCTGAAATTCCGGGACAGCACCTTAGAAAAACTGTTTTTT
CASSDLKFRDSTLEKLFF
>TRBV18|NA|TRBJ2-1|TRBD2
TGTGCCAGCTCACCACCGCTAGCGGAAAACTACAATGAGCAGTTCTTC
CASSPPLAENYNEQFF
>TRBV27|NA|TRBJ2-5|TRBD2
TGTGCCAGCAGTTTATCGAAGACTAGCGGACCAGAGACCCAGTACTTC
CASSLSKTSGPETQYF
>TRBV25-1|NA|TRBJ1-1|NA
TGTGCCAGCAGTGGGCACGGTGGGCCACGGAACACTGAAGCTTTCTTT
CASSGHGGPRNTEAFF
>TRBV7-8|NA|TRBJ1-5|NA
TGTGCCAGCAGCTTAGGGGTTTGGGCCCCCAATCAGCCCCAGCATTTT
CASSLGVWAPNQPQHF
>TRBV7-6|NA|TRBJ2-7|NA
TGTGCCAGCAGCTTACCCCCGAGGAGGGTAGCGACTCGGGAGCAGTACTTC
CASSLPPRRVATREQYF
>TRBV11-2|NA|TRBJ1-1|NA
TGTGCCAGCAGCTTAGTGACACAGAACACTGAAGCTTTCTTT
CASSLVTQNTEAFF
>TRBV7-9|NA|TRBJ1-1|NA
TGTGCCAGCAGCCCCCCGACAGCGAACACTGAAGCTTTCTTT
CASSPPTANTEAFF
>TRBV6-5|once|TRBJ2-1|NA
TGTGCCAGCAGCTATAGACAGAGCTCCTACAATGAGCAGTTCTTC
CASSYRQSSYNEQFF
>TRBV30|NA|TRBJ2-7|TRBD2
TGTGCCTGGAGAATCCGGGGGGGATTGTCCTACGAGCAGTACTTC
CAWRIRGGLSYEQYF
>TRBV4-2|NA|TRBJ1-3|NA
TGTGCCAGCAGCCAAGATACTCCTAACTCTGGAAACACCATATATTTT
CASSQDTPNSGNTIYF
>TRBV7-8|once|TRBJ1-1|NA
TGTGCCAGCAGCTTCCCGGAGTCAGGGAGGACTGAAGCTTTCTTT
CASSFPESGRTEAFF
>TRBV4-2|NA|TRBJ2-1|NA
TGTGCCAGCAGCCAAGGGGGTCAAGGGGGCTACAATGAGCAGTTCTTC
CASSQGGQGGYNEQFF
>TRBV7-8|NA|TRBJ2-5|NA
TGTGCCAGCAGCTTAGAAGAGGCGCACCTAATCCAGACCCAGTACTTC
CASSLEEAHLIQTQYF
>TRBV18|once|TRBJ2-3|TRBD2
TGTGCCAGCTCACCCACTAGCGCACCCACAGATACGCAGTATTTT
CASSPTSAPTDTQYF
>TRBV6-5|NA|TRBJ2-7|TRBD2
TGTGCCAGCGGGGAGGGCCAAGGCTACGAGCAGTACTTC
CASGEGQGYEQYF
>TRBV11-3|NA|TRBJ2-7|TRBD2
TGTGCCAGCAGACACCGTAGACTAGCGGACTACGAGCAGTACTTC
CASRHRRLADYEQYF
>TRBV19|NA|TRBJ2-2|NA
TGTGCCAGTAAGGGTGGCAGGGGAGATTACACCGGGGAGCTGTTTTTT
CASKGGRGDYTGELFF
>TRBV4-3|NA|TRBJ1-4|TRBD1
TGCGCCAGCAGCTATACCGGGACAGTTAATGAAAAACTGTTTTTT
CASSYTGTVNEKLFF
>TRBV6-6|NA|TRBJ2-1|NA
TGTGCCAGCAGCCATTCTCTTCCGGAAACGGGAGATGAGCAGTTCTTC
CASSHSLPETGDEQFF
>TRBV6-1|NA|TRBJ1-2|NA
TGTGCCAGCAGTGAACGCGACAGTACCCTCTCTCTTCGGGGCTACACCTTC
CASSERDSTLSLRGYTF
>TRBV6-5|once|TRBJ2-1|NA
TGTGCCAGCAGTTACGGGGGCCCACATGATGAGCAGTTCTTC
CASSYGGPHDEQFF
>TRBV27|NA|TRBJ2-5|NA
TGTGCCAGCAGTTCCCAGGGGGAGACCCAGTACTTC
CASSSQGETQYF
>TRBV27|once|TRBJ2-7|NA
TGTGCCAGCAGTTTACTCGGGGAGAGGGCCTACGAGCAGTACTTC
CASSLLGERAYEQYF
>TRBV25-1|NA|TRBJ1-1|NA
TGTGCCAGCAGTGATCAGGGCTTCACTGAAGCTTTCTTT
CASSDQGFTEAFF
>TRBV19|NA|TRBJ2-3|NA
TGTGCCAGTAGTATAGAGGCTTGGCGAGAGGAAGGCGGAGGTACGCAGTATTTT
CASSIEAWREEGGGTQYF
>TRBV6-6|once|TRBJ1-5|NA
TGTGCCAGCAGTTCTGTCGAGAATCAGCCCCAGCATTTT
CASSSVENQPQHF
>TRBV6-5|NA|TRBJ2-5|NA
TGTGCCGGCAGTTATTCGGGGGGCCGGGAGACCCAGTACTTC
CAGSYSGGRETQYF
>TRBV9|NA|TRBJ2-5|TRBD1
TGTGCCAGCAGCGCGGATCACAGGGGGGACGAGACCCAGTACTTC
CASSADHRGDETQYF
>TRBV7-6|NA|TRBJ2-5|NA
TGTGCCAGCAGCTTAGACAGGGAAGAGACCCAGTACTTC
CASSLDREETQYF
>TRBV25-1|NA|TRBJ2-7|NA
TGTGCCAGCAGTGGGGCTGGAGCGGAACGATATTTGAGTGAGCAGTACTTC
CASSGAGAERYLSEQYF
>TRBV27|once|TRBJ2-7|NA
TGTGCCAGCAGTCACGACTTTTCCTACGAGCAGTACTTC
CASSHDFSYEQYF
>TRBV11-3|NA|TRBJ2-1|TRBD2
TGTGCCAGCAGCTTAACTAGCGGGATTCAGTTCTTC
CASSLTSGIQFF
>TRBV27|once|TRBJ2-1|NA
TGTGCCAGCAGTTTATCGAATTTTGGAGGGGGCGATGAGCAGTTCTTC
CASSLSNFGGGDEQFF
>TRBV27|NA|TRBJ1-5|TRBD1
TGTGCCAGCAGTCCCACCCCAGGGGGCGCGGTGTTGACTCAGCCCCAGCATTTT
CASSPTPGGAVLTQPQHF
>TRBV7-2|NA|TRBJ1-2|TRBD1
TGTGCCAGCACCCCACAGGGGAACTATGGCTACACCTTC
CASTPQGNYGYTF
>TRBV27|NA|TRBJ1-1|NA
TGTGCCAGCAGTTTATCGACTGGGGGGGGGTACACTGAAGCTTTCTTT
CASSLSTGGGYTEAFF
>TRBV4-1|NA|TRBJ2-3|TRBD2
TGCGCCAGCAGCCAAGACTCTCGGGGGGGGAGGGCAGATACGCAGTATTTT
CASSQDSRGGRADTQYF
>TRBV21-1|NA|TRBJ1-3|NA
TGTGCCAGCAGCAAAGTGTACAGGGGAAGTGGAAACACCATATATTTT
CASSKVYRGSGNTIYF
>TRBV7-9|NA|TRBJ2-2|TRBD2
TGTGCCAGCACCAGCCGACTAGCGGACACCGGGGAGCTGTTTTTT
CASTSRLADTGELFF
>TRBV29-1|NA|TRBJ2-1|TRBD2
TGCAGCGTTGAAGCGGGAGGCATCTCCTACAATGAGCAGTTCTTC
CSVEAGGISYNEQFF
>TRBV2|NA|TRBJ1-5|NA
TGTGCCACGTCAGGACAGCTATTTCAGCCCCAGCATTTT
CATSGQLFQPQHF
>TRBV18|NA|TRBJ2-5|NA
TGTGCCAGCTCACTACAAGAGACCCAGTACTTC
CASSLQETQYF
>TRBV19|NA|TRBJ2-1|TRBD2
TGTGCCAGTACCCGAGGACTAGTCCCATCCGACAATGAGCAGTTCTTC
CASTRGLVPSDNEQFF
>TRBV7-9|NA|TRBJ2-7|NA
TGTGCCAGCAGCTTATTACGTGAGTCGACAGGTCGAGACGAGCAGTACTTC
CASSLLRESTGRDEQYF
>TRBV5-1|NA|TRBJ2-2|NA
TGCGCCAGCAACCTAGGGTCCGGGGGCACCGGGGAGCTGTTTTTT
CASNLGSGGTGELFF
>TRBV11-1|NA|TRBJ2-1|TRBD2
TGTGCCAGCAGCTTAAATGGGGGAGGGCTCTCCTACAATGAGCAGTTCTTC
CASSLNGGGLSYNEQFF
>TRBV27|NA|TRBJ2-1|TRBD1
TGTGCCAGCAAGGGGGCGGTATTTAGCTCCTACAATGAGCAGTTCTTC
CASKGAVFSSYNEQFF
>TRBV28|NA|TRBJ1-2|TRBD1
TGTGCCAGCAGTATAGCCAGGGACAGGTTAAACTATGGCTACACCTTC
CASSIARDRLNYGYTF
>TRBV6-5|NA|TRBJ1-5|NA
TGTGCCAGCAGGAGCAACAATCAGCCCCAGCATTTT
CASRSNNQPQHF
>TRBV6-5|NA|TRBJ2-7|NA
TGTGCCAGCAGCCTTATTGTCGGCTCCTACGAGCAGTACTTC
CASSLIVGSYEQYF
>TRBV27|NA|TRBJ1-1|TRBD1
TGTGCCAGCAGTTTACGAGGGGGCATCACTGAAGCTTTCTTT
CASSLRGGITEAFF
>TRBV6-5|NA|TRBJ2-5|TRBD2
TGTGCCAGCAGTTACAGGGCGGGAGGAGAGACCCAGTACTTC
CASSYRAGGETQYF
>TRBV9|NA|TRBJ1-1|NA
TGTGCCAGCAGCGTAGACAGCTATCTGAACACTGAAGCTTTCTTT
CASSVDSYLNTEAFF
>TRBV29-1|NA|TRBJ2-7|TRBD2
TGCAGCGTATCACCAAGCGGGAGAACCTACGAGCAGTACTTC
CSVSPSGRTYEQYF
>TRBV28|NA|TRBJ2-5|NA
TGTGCCAGCAGTTCTGGGCAGGGAAGCCAAGAGACCCAGTACTTC
CASSSGQGSQETQYF
>TRBV11-2|NA|TRBJ2-7|TRBD2
TGTGCCAGCAGCGCGGGGGGATCCTACGAGCAGTACTTC
CASSAGGSYEQYF
>TRBV30|NA|TRBJ1-2|TRBD1
TGTGCCTGGAGGGCGACGCCTCAGGGGGCCTGGGGCTACACCTTC
CAWRATPQGAWGYTF
>TRBV7-9|NA|TRBJ2-1|TRBD1
TGTGCCAGCAGCCCCGGGACAGTCGAGCAGTTCTTC
CASSPGTVEQFF